The T cell receptor beta chain described here comes from a study of shared clonotypes between healthy human individuals. Study-wide results and limits: Sequencing depth was a factor that was expected to affect clonotype sharing among donors.

Trimming shortened V by 0 bases and J by 3 bases, and 11 bases separated the two germline ends. This CDR3 region has 14 residues. The germline V gene encodes CDR1 GTSNPN and CDR2 SVGIG (reference sequence). As to this clone: Its antigen is currently unknown.

The assay was carried out at the deep level. Genomic DNA of every subset was divided equally among multiple immunoSEQ plates. Repertoires were generated with immunoSEQ multiplex PCR, while TCRdb's copy carries only in-frame clones and drops some. The sample shows about 520,000 clones, roughly 80% of them seen only once. The clonotype originates from a woman in her thirties or forties in good health. Some clones in this sample may be carry-over from other donors' samples. The chain is built from TRBV30 and TRBJ1-2; no reliable D call. Specimen: PBMCs. The CDR3 coding sequence is TGTGCCTGGAGTGTATCCGCAGGACACTATGGCTACACCTTC. Amino acid sequence: CAWSVSAGHYGYTF.